Listed below are T cell receptor beta chains from one sample, sequenced in a study of CD8 T cell repertoires and HIV-1 epitope variants. These receptors have no known antigen. Only in-frame clones appear in the TCRdb table, and some are missing; sequencing was by immunoSEQ multiplex PCR. Of a few thousand clones listed, around two thirds are singletons. Sequenced sample: cultured CD8+ T cells derived from PBMCs. These receptors were obtained from a male donor with HIV. CDR3s include the opening cysteine and the closing phenylalanine or tryptophan. Fields, in order: J gene, V gene, CDR3 length, D gene, clone size, CDR3 protein, CDR3 DNA. A D gene is named only where the DNA matches it firmly. Where a row states a size, it is once, few, many or the class of an expanded clone; other rows omit it.

j_gene: TRBJ2-1
v_gene: TRBV2
len: 14
d_gene: -
abundance: -
CDR3aa: CASSRGGEIYEQFF
CDR3nt: TGTGCCAGCAGTAGGGGGGGCGAAATCTATGAGCAGTTCTTC

j_gene: TRBJ2-4
v_gene: TRBV7-9
len: 17
d_gene: TRBD1
abundance: -
CDR3aa: CASSLGAPGTGKNIQYF
CDR3nt: TGTGCCAGCAGCTTAGGGGCCCCCGGGACAGGGAAAAACATTCAGTACTTC

j_gene: TRBJ1-2
v_gene: TRBV9
len: 15
d_gene: -
abundance: large
CDR3aa: CASSFVGSGAYGYTF
CDR3nt: TGTGCCAGCAGCTTCGTAGGGTCTGGAGCTTATGGCTACACCTTC

j_gene: TRBJ1-1
v_gene: TRBV19
len: 13
d_gene: -
abundance: -
CDR3aa: CASSMSGNTEAFF
CDR3nt: TGTGCCAGTAGTATGTCAGGGAACACTGAAGCTTTCTTT

j_gene: TRBJ2-7
v_gene: TRBV5-5
len: 15
d_gene: TRBD1
abundance: few
CDR3aa: CASSPDTGGFNEQYF
CDR3nt: TGTGCCAGCAGCCCCGATACAGGGGGCTTCAACGAGCAGTACTTC

j_gene: TRBJ2-1
v_gene: TRBV4-1
len: 12
d_gene: -
abundance: -
CDR3aa: CASRTTGCEQFF
CDR3nt: TGCGCCAGCAGAACTACGGGCTGTGAGCAGTTCTTC

j_gene: TRBJ2-7
v_gene: TRBV2
len: 15
d_gene: TRBD2
abundance: -
CDR3aa: CASIIVPSGSYEQYF
CDR3nt: TGTGCCAGCATTATAGTGCCTAGCGGATCCTACGAGCAGTACTTC

j_gene: TRBJ2-1
v_gene: TRBV28
len: 14
d_gene: TRBD1
abundance: once
CDR3aa: CASSLTGGEYEQFF
CDR3nt: TGTGCCAGCAGTTTGACAGGGGGCGAATACGAGCAGTTCTTC

j_gene: TRBJ1-2
v_gene: TRBV2
len: 13
d_gene: -
abundance: -
CDR3aa: CASSFGRGYGYTF
CDR3nt: TGTGCCAGCAGCTTCGGACGGGGCTATGGCTACACCTTC

j_gene: TRBJ2-3
v_gene: TRBV4-3
len: 16
d_gene: -
abundance: medium-sized
CDR3aa: CASSQDRPSRADTQYF
CDR3nt: TGCGCCAGCAGCCAAGACCGGCCCAGTAGGGCGGATACGCAGTATTTT

j_gene: TRBJ2-1
v_gene: TRBV4-1
len: 14
d_gene: -
abundance: few
CDR3aa: CASSRIGDYNEQFF
CDR3nt: TGCGCCAGCAGCCGTATAGGCGATTACAATGAGCAGTTCTTC

j_gene: TRBJ2-1
v_gene: TRBV10-1
len: 14
d_gene: -
abundance: once
CDR3aa: CASSESGGRIEQFF
CDR3nt: TGCGCCAGCAGTGAGTCCGGAGGCCGAATAGAGCAGTTCTTC

j_gene: TRBJ2-1
v_gene: TRBV2
len: 15
d_gene: TRBD1
abundance: -
CDR3aa: CASSGTGGSYNEQFF
CDR3nt: TGTGCCAGCAGTGGAACAGGGGGGTCCTACAATGAGCAGTTCTTC

j_gene: TRBJ1-5
v_gene: TRBV10-3
len: 14
d_gene: -
abundance: -
CDR3aa: CAISDRGGNQPQHF
CDR3nt: TGTGCCATCAGTGATCGGGGTGGCAATCAGCCCCAGCATTTT

j_gene: TRBJ2-7
v_gene: TRBV30
len: 15
d_gene: -
abundance: -
CDR3aa: CAWSPGGRRGYEQYF
CDR3nt: TGTGCCTGGAGCCCCGGGGGGCGCCGAGGGTATGAGCAGTACTTC

j_gene: TRBJ1-1
v_gene: TRBV6-5
len: 12
d_gene: -
abundance: -
CDR3aa: CASSYPRAEAFF
CDR3nt: TGTGCCAGCAGTTACCCACGGGCTGAAGCTTTCTTT

j_gene: TRBJ1-1
v_gene: TRBV27
len: 15
d_gene: -
abundance: -
CDR3aa: CASLHTQGGDTEAFF
CDR3nt: TGTGCCAGCCTTCATACACAGGGAGGAGACACTGAAGCTTTCTTT

j_gene: TRBJ2-7
v_gene: TRBV19
len: 14
d_gene: TRBD2
abundance: -
CDR3aa: CASSGLAGSYEQYF
CDR3nt: TGTGCCAGTAGTGGACTAGCGGGTTCCTACGAGCAGTACTTC

j_gene: TRBJ1-6
v_gene: TRBV4-3
len: 16
d_gene: -
abundance: -
CDR3aa: CASSQTAEQGNSPLHF
CDR3nt: TGCGCCAGCAGCCAGACAGCCGAGCAGGGGAATTCACCCCTCCACTTT

j_gene: TRBJ1-1
v_gene: TRBV6-5
len: 14
d_gene: -
abundance: -
CDR3aa: CASSPDRIGTEAFF
CDR3nt: TGTGCCAGCAGCCCCGACAGGATCGGCACTGAAGCTTTCTTT

j_gene: TRBJ2-2
v_gene: TRBV11-2
len: 14
d_gene: -
abundance: -
CDR3aa: CASSLARRTGELFF
CDR3nt: TGTGCCAGCAGCTTAGCCCGGAGGACCGGGGAGCTGTTTTTT

j_gene: TRBJ1-1
v_gene: TRBV7-6
len: 14
d_gene: -
abundance: -
CDR3aa: CASSPQETNTEAFF
CDR3nt: TGTGCCAGCAGCCCGCAAGAAACGAACACTGAAGCTTTCTTT

j_gene: TRBJ2-1
v_gene: TRBV7-8
len: 22
d_gene: TRBD1
abundance: -
CDR3aa: CASRDDRGLWLAEGFSYNEQFF
CDR3nt: TGTGCCAGCAGAGATGACAGGGGGCTCTGGCTAGCGGAGGGTTTCTCCTACAATGAGCAGTTCTTC

j_gene: TRBJ1-5
v_gene: TRBV7-9
len: 15
d_gene: TRBD1
abundance: -
CDR3aa: CASSPTGGGDQPQHF
CDR3nt: TGTGCCAGCAGCCCAACAGGGGGCGGCGATCAGCCCCAGCATTTT

j_gene: TRBJ1-4
v_gene: TRBV6-1
len: 15
d_gene: -
abundance: -
CDR3aa: CASSELGGGNEKLFF
CDR3nt: TGTGCCAGCAGTGAACTCGGAGGGGGTAATGAAAAACTGTTTTTT

j_gene: TRBJ2-7
v_gene: TRBV5-1
len: 14
d_gene: TRBD1
abundance: few
CDR3aa: CASSFTGDGYEQYF
CDR3nt: TGCGCCAGCAGCTTCACAGGGGACGGCTACGAGCAGTACTTC

j_gene: TRBJ2-7
v_gene: TRBV11-3
len: 16
d_gene: TRBD1
abundance: -
CDR3aa: CASSLEKTGGNYEQYF
CDR3nt: TGTGCCAGCAGCCTAGAGAAGACAGGGGGAAACTACGAGCAGTACTTC

j_gene: TRBJ2-2
v_gene: TRBV18
len: 15
d_gene: -
abundance: -
CDR3aa: CASSRDPPGTGELFF
CDR3nt: TGTGCCAGCTCCCGGGACCCACCGGGGACCGGGGAGCTGTTTTTT

j_gene: TRBJ2-1
v_gene: TRBV27
len: 17
d_gene: TRBD2
abundance: -
CDR3aa: CASSPTTSGYSYNEQFF
CDR3nt: TGTGCCAGCAGTCCTACGACTAGCGGCTACTCCTACAATGAGCAGTTCTTC

j_gene: TRBJ2-3
v_gene: TRBV29-1
len: 14
d_gene: -
abundance: medium-sized
CDR3aa: CSAAGTESTDTQYF
CDR3nt: TGCAGCGCGGCGGGCACCGAGTCCACAGATACGCAGTATTTT

j_gene: TRBJ2-7
v_gene: TRBV9
len: 14
d_gene: TRBD1
abundance: -
CDR3aa: CASSEGQGSYEQYF
CDR3nt: TGTGCCAGCAGCGAAGGACAGGGGTCCTACGAGCAGTACTTC